The T cell receptor (delta chain) under discussion was sequenced for a study of gamma-delta chains in newborns, infants, children. Overall study: Microbial exposure reportedly drives polyclonal innate γδ T cell expansion after birth.

This clone was counted only a few times. The likely explanation is a read error, given a far larger clone one base away. TCRdb re-processed the reads via CATT. The table records about 7,100 delta-chain clones, under 0.75% of them present only once. The CDR3 consists of 17 residues. Germline V gene lookup returns CDR1 GEAIGNYY and CDR2 EKD. Sequenced: blood. V and J are TRDV2 and TRDJ3; 10 nucleotides agree with TRDD3. The clonotype was recovered from a child who was a newborn, infant or young child, either healthy, febrile or measles-vaccinated (not recorded which). This chain's CDR3 is CACDTVGGYWDTRQTFF. CDR3 DNA sequence: TGTGCCTGTGACACCGTTGGGGGATACTGGGACACCCGACAGACGTTTTTC.